This entry lists 13 T cell receptor beta chains sequenced from one sample in a study of cytomegalovirus exposure and HLA in healthy donors. The PCR had 60 Vbeta and 13 Jbeta primers. Method: immunoSEQ multiplex PCR; TCRdb's copy keeps in-frame clones and lacks some. The sample carries more than 150,000 clones, roughly 80% recorded once. The sample was PBMCs. Receptors were obtained from a woman aged 35 to 49 in good health and CMV-seropositive.

V usage is TRBV2 and J usage is TRBJ1-1, with D perhaps matching TRBD1 (5 bases). The CDR3 has 13 amino acids. Trimming pared 8 bases from V and 3 bases from J, leaving 13 bases between. Germline loops: CDR1 SNHLY, CDR2 FYNNEI. CDR3 sequence reads: CASSREGHTEAFF. DNA of the CDR3: TGTGCCAGCTCCCGGGAGGGGCACACTGAAGCTTTCTTT.

This CDR3 is CASSLWEGGAFF. The CDR3 DNA reads TGTGCCAGCAGTTTATGGGAAGGGGGAGCTTTCTTT. V gene TRBV28 combines with J gene TRBJ1-1; the D gene is possibly TRBD1 (6 bases). Deletions cut 0 bases from V and 10 bases from J, with 9 bases between. CDR1 and CDR2 (germline): MDHEN, SYDVKM. The CDR3 has 12 residues.

Of note for this clone: The sample contains more than one DNA sequence encoding this CDR3. This sequence joins TRBV7-2 and TRBJ1-2; possibly TRBD1 for D (5 bases). The CDR3 has 13 amino acids. Germline lookup yields CDR1 SGHTA and CDR2 FQGNSA. The V end lost 1 base, the J end lost 4 bases, and 7 bases lay between the germline ends. DNA of the CDR3: TGTGCCAGCAGCTTAGGCCAGGGCTATGGCTACACCTTC. Amino acid sequence: CASSLGQGYGYTF.

The chain has TRBV9 and TRBJ2-1; possible D gene TRBD2, 7 bases. The CDR3 covers 14 residues. The V end was cut by 5 bases, the J end by 10 bases, with 19 bases between. From germline, CDR1 is SGDLS and CDR2 YYNGEE. CDR3 nucleotide sequence: TGTGCCAGCAGTAAGGGAGGGGGAAAGGACGAGCAGTTCTTC. Its protein product is CASSKGGGKDEQFF. Supplemented by reference TRBV9 and TRBJ2-1, the full variable domain reads DSGVTQTPKHLITATGQRVTLRCSPRSGDLSVYWYQQSLDQGLQFLIQYYNGEERAKGNILERFSAQQFPDLHSELNLSSLELGDSALYFCASSKGGGKDEQFFGPGTRLTVL.

This clone has only one observation. The rearrangement links TRBV28 to TRBJ2-1; 7 bases are a match to TRBD1. J lost 3 bases, V lost 4 bases, and 9 bases had no gene match. Germline V gene lookup returns CDR1 MDHEN and CDR2 SYDVKM. There are 16 residues in the CDR3. The CDR3 sequence is CASSSSGTVDYNEQFF. The CDR3 DNA reads as TGTGCCAGCAGTTCCTCCGGGACAGTAGACTACAATGAGCAGTTCTTC.

The rearrangement links TRBV6-6 to TRBJ1-2, with no clear D. This CDR3 comprises 14 residues. V was clipped by 5 bases and J by 4 bases, with 14 bases between them. Germline V gives CDR1 MNHNY, CDR2 SVGAGI (reference sequence). CDR3 sequence: CASSGPGSSYGYTF. The CDR3 bases are TGTGCCAGCAGTGGCCCCGGGTCTAGCTATGGCTACACCTTC.

This clone was seen more than once but under ten times. The V call is TRBV10-3, the J call TRBJ2-7; 9 bases align to TRBD2. Germline-derived CDR1 and CDR2 are ENHRY and SYGVKD. CDR3 length: 14 amino acids. The ends lost 5 bases at V and 2 bases at J; junction bases unmatched: 4. Written as DNA, the CDR3 is TGTGCCATCAGTCTAAGCGGGAGGACCTACGAGCAGTACTTC. It encodes CAISLSGRTYEQYF.

The V call is TRBV5-1, the J call TRBJ2-1; D perhaps matches TRBD1 (6 bases). The CDR3 has 15 residues. V lost 1 base, J lost 5 bases, and 13 bases lay in between. Germline-derived CDR1 and CDR2 are SGHRS and YFSETQ. For the CDR3, the DNA is TGCGCCAGCAGCTTGTCACAGGACAGACACAATGAGCAGTTCTTC. Its protein is CASSLSQDRHNEQFF.

V gene TRBV28 combines with J gene TRBJ1-4; the D gene is possibly TRBD1 (5 bases). CDR3 length equals 12 residues. V was trimmed by 8 bases and J by 3 bases, leaving 7 bases between them. CDR1 is MDHEN, CDR2 SYDVKM, per germline. The CDR3 nucleotides are TGTGCCAGCGCGGGGGCTAATGAAAAACTGTTTTTT. Residues: CASAGANEKLFF.

The V and J genes are TRBV25-1 and TRBJ1-2; D is uncertain. The CDR3 has 16 amino acids. Germline values: CDR1 MGHDK, CDR2 SYGVNS. V was clipped by 1 base and J by 4 bases, with 16 bases between them. The CDR3 coding sequence is TGTGCCAGCAGTGAATGGGAGGCAGACCAACTCTATGGCTACACCTTC. This codes for CASSEWEADQLYGYTF.

The chain combines TRBV14 with TRBJ2-3; 13 bases are shared with TRBD2. The CDR3 consists of 16 residues. Unmatched junction bases numbered 5, after V lost 5 bases and J lost 3 bases. Germline V gives CDR1 SGHDN, CDR2 FVKESK. CDR3 residues: CASSGPGLAGTDTQYF. The CDR3 DNA reads TGTGCCAGCAGCGGTCCGGGACTAGCGGGAACAGATACGCAGTATTTT.

The V gene is TRBV5-1, the J gene TRBJ2-1; 10 bases are a match to TRBD1. This CDR3 region has 15 residues. The V and J ends lost 4 bases and 4 bases, in that order; junction bases with no gene match: 5. CDR1 is SGHRS, CDR2 YFSETQ, per germline. CDR3 sequence: CASSTAGQGYNEQFF. The CDR3 DNA reads as TGCGCCAGCAGCACAGCGGGACAGGGGTACAATGAGCAGTTCTTC.

This clone was detected a few times. This sequence joins TRBV15 and TRBJ1-2; maybe TRBD1 (5 bases). This CDR3 has 14 residues. The V end was cut by 0 bases, the J end by 6 bases, with 11 bases between. In germline, CDR1 is LNHNV, CDR2 YYDKDF (reference sequence). CDR3 loop: CATSRDPRQHGYTF. In DNA, the CDR3 is TGTGCCACCAGCAGAGATCCCAGACAGCATGGCTACACCTTC.